This T cell receptor (beta chain) was documented in a study of human T cells and chemical hapten exposure (dated by TCRdb to about 2021). For the wider study: Libraries were combined into a pool for sequencing, and differences in TCR yield between samples came mainly from small differences in library volumes within the pool. Peripheral blood TCR repertoire changes were tracked in vivo in alopecia patients during primary and secondary sensitization to the hapten diphenylcyclopropenone (DPC). From each blood RNA sample, both TCR alpha and TCR beta chains were sequenced.

The library was built by means of RACE. For sequencing, a NextSeq 500 was employed. During library preparation, unique molecular identifiers were attached to individual cDNA molecules so that TCRs could be counted in a quantitative, reproducible way. The paper's data handling went like this. The median number of TCRs per sample was roughly 94,000, ranging from roughly 23,224 to 690,600. The Decombinator software suite was used to annotate the V, J and CDR3 of the TCR reads. Every sample was subsampled to the same number of TCRs (28,000) for the PS versus PT1 abundance plots. TCRs were defined as expanded if absent before sensitization and observed at least eight times at the 2-week time point. TCRdb reanalyzed the raw reads on its own, using fastp at Q25 for trimming and MiXCR for clone calling, and kept in-frame beta chains. Identical CDR3 protein sequences are pooled into one entry, listed with their most common genes and DNA. The V and J calls follow TCRdb's processing rather than the paper's. This sample is represented by tens of thousands of distinct CDR3 sequences; approximately 5% of them were singletons. The ten largest clonotypes hold 13% of the sample.

What the research found in general, with its limitations: Repeated subsampling changed both the strength of the expansion versus patch-test correlation and the threshold at which that correlation became significant. The number of TCRs above 1 in 1000 frequency did not change with DPC sensitization; there was no evidence of global repertoire structure alterations.

In light of the paper, this sample's time point label describes: healthy volunteer bleed at 6 weeks. Total RNA was extracted from unfractionated whole blood collected in Tempus Blood RNA tubes. As TCR sequencing controls, five healthy volunteers were used, with blood taken at day 0, 2 weeks and 6 weeks. This clonotype was recorded many times. Its antigen remains undetermined. Per-base qualities were not stored, and no clone one base away is much larger. Ends trimmed: V by 7 bases, J by 0 bases; bases unmatched to a gene: 3. Based on the germline V gene, the CDR1 and CDR2 sequences are SQVTM and ANQGSEA. From cysteine to phenylalanine, the CDR3 is 13 amino acids long. The CDR3 DNA has 39 bases and is translated from base 1.

The sequence is built from TRBV29-1 and TRBJ1-1; 9 central nucleotides agree with TRBD1. The sequencing sample was made of whole blood. This receptor was taken from a human donor in good health. Some clones in this sample may be carry-over from other donors' samples. The DNA reads TGCAGCGGAACAGGGGGCTTGAACACTGAAGCTTTCTTT. Translation gives CSGTGGLNTEAFF.